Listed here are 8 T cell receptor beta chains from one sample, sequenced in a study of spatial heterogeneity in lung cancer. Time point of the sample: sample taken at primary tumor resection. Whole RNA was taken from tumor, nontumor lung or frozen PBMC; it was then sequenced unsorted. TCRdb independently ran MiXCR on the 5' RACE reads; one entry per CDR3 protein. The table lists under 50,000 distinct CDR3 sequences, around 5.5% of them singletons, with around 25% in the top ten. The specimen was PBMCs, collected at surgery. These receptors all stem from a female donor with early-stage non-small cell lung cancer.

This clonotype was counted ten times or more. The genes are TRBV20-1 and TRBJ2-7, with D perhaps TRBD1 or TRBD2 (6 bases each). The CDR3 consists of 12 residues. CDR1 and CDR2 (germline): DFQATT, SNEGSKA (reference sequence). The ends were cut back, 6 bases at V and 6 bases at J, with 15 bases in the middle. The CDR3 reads CSAAGHPSEQYF. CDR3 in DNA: TGCAGTGCCGCGGGACACCCCAGCGAGCAGTACTTC.

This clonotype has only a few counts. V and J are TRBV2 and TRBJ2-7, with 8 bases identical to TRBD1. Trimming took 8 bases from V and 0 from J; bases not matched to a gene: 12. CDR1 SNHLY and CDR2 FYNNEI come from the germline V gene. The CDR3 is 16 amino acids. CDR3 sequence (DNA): TGTGCCAGCGACCCCGGGGAGGACAGGGCCTCCTACGAGCAGTACTTC. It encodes CASDPGEDRASYEQYF.

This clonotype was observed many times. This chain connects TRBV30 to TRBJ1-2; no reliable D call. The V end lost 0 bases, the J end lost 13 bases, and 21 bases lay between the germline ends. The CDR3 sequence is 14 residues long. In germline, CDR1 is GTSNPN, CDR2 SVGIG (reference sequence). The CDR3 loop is CAWSVPHLGVFITF. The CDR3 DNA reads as TGTGCCTGGAGTGTCCCCCACCTTGGGGTGTTCATCACCTTC.

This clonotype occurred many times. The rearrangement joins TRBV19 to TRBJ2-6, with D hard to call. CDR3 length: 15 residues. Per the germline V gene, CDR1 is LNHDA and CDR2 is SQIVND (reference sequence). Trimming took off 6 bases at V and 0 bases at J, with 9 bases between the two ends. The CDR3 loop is CASSPLLSGANVLTF. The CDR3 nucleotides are TGTGCCAGTAGCCCGCTTCTCTCTGGGGCCAACGTCCTGACTTTC.

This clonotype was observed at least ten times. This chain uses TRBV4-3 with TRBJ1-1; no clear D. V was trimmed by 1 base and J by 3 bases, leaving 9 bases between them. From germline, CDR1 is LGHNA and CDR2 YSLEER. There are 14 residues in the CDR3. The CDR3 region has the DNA TGCGCCAGCAGCCAAGTTGTGAAGCACACTGAAGCTTTCTTT. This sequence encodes CASSQVVKHTEAFF.

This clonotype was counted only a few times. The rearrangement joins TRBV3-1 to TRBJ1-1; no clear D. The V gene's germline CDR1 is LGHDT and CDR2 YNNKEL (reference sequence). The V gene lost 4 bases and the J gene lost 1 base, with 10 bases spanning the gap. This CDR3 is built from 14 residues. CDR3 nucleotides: TGTGCCAGCAGCCTTGTAGGAGGGAACACTGAAGCTTTCTTT. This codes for CASSLVGGNTEAFF.

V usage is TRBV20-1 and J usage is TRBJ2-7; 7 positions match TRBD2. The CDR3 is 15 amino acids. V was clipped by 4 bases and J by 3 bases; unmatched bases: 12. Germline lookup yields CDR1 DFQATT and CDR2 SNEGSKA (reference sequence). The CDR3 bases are TGCAGTGCTATTAATATACTTGGCGGGGGCTACGAGCAGTACTTC. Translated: CSAINILGGGYEQYF.

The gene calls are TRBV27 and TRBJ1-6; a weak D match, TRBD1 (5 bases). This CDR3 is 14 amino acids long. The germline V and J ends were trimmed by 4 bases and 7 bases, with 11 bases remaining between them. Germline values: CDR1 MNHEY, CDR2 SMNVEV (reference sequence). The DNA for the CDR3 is TGTGCCAGCAGTTCGACAGCTAACAATTCACCCCTCCACTTT. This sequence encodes CASSSTANNSPLHF.